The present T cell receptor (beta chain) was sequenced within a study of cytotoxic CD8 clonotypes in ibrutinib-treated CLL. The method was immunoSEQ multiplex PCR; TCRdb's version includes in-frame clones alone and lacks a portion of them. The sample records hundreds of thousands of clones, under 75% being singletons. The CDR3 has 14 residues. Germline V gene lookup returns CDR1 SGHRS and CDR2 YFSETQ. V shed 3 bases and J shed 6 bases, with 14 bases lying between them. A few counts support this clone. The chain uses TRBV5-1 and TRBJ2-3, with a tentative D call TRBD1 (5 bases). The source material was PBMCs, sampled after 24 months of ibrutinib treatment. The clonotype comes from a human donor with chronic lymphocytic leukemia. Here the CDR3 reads CASSWQGARDTQYF. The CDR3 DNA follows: TGCGCCAGCAGCTGGCAGGGCGCCCGGGATACGCAGTATTTT. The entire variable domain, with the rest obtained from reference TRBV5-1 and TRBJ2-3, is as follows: KAGVTQTPRYLIKTRGQQVTLSCSPISGHRSVSWYQQTPGQGLQFLFEYFSETQRNKGNFPGRFSGRQFSNSRSEMNVSTLELGDSALYLCASSWQGARDTQYFGPGTRLTVL.